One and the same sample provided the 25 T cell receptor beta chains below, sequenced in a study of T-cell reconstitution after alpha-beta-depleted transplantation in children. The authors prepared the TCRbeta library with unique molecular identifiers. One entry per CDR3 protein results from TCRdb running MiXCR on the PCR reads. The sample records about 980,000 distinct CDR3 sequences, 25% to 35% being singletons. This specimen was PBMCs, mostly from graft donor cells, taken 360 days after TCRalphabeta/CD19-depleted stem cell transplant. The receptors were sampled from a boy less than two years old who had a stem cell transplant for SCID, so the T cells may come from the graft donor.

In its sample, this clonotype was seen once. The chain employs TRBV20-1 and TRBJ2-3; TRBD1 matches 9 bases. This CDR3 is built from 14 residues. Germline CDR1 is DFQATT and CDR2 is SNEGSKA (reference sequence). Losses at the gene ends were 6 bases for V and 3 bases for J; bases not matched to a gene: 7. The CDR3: CSANRGRMTDTQYF. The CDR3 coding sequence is TGCAGTGCAAACAGGGGGCGGATGACAGATACGCAGTATTTT.

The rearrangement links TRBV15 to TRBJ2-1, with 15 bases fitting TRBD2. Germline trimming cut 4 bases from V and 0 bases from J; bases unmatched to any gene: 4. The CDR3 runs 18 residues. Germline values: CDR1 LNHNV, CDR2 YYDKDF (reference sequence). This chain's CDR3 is CATSKGLAGGSSYNEQFF. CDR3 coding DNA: TGTGCCACCAGCAAGGGACTAGCGGGGGGTAGCTCCTACAATGAGCAGTTCTTC.

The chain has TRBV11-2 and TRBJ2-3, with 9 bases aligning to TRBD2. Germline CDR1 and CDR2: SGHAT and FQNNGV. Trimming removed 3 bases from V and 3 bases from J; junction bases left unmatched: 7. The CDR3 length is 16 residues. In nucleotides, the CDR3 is TGTGCCAGCAGCTTCGCGGGGGGGCGTAGGACAGATACGCAGTATTTT. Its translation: CASSFAGGRRTDTQYF.

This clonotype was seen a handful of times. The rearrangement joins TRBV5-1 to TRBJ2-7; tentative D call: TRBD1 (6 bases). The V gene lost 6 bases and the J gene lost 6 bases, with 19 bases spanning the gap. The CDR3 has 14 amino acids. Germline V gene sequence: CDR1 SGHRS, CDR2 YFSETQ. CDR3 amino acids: CASTQGFSRSEQYF. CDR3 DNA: TGCGCCAGCACCCAGGGGTTCAGTCGTAGCGAGCAGTACTTC. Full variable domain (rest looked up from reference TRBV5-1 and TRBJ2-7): KAGVTQTPRYLIKTRGQQVTLSCSPISGHRSVSWYQQTPGQGLQFLFEYFSETQRNKGNFPGRFSGRQFSNSRSEMNVSTLELGDSALYLCASTQGFSRSEQYFGPGTRLTVT.

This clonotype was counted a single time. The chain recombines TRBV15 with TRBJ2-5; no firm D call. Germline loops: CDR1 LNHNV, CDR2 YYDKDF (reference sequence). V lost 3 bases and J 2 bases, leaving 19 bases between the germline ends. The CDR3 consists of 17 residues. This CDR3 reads CATSSLDEDQWQETQYF. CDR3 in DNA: TGTGCCACCAGCAGCCTGGATGAAGACCAGTGGCAAGAGACCCAGTACTTC.

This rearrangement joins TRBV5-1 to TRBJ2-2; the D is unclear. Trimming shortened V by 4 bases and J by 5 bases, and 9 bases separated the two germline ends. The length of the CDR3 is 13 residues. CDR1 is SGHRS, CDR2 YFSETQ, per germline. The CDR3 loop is CASSVSETGELFF. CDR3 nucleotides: TGCGCCAGCAGCGTCTCGGAGACCGGGGAGCTGTTTTTT.

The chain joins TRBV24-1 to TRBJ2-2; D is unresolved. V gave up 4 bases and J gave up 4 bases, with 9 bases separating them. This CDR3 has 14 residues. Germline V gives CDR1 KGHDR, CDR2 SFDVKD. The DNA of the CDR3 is TGTGCCACCAGTGAATCAGAATCCACCGGGGAGCTGTTTTTT. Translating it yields CATSESESTGELFF.

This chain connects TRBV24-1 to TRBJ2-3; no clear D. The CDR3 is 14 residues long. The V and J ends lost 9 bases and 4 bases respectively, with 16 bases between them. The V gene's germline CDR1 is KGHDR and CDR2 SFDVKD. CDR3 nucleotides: TGTGCCACCGCGGACCCAGGAAACGCAGATACGCAGTATTTT. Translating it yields CATADPGNADTQYF.

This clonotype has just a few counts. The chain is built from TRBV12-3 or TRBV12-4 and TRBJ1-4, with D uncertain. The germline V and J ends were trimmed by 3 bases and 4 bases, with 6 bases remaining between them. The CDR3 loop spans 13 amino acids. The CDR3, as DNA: TGTGCCAGCAGTTTGAATCGTAATGAAAAACTGTTTTTT. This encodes CASSLNRNEKLFF.

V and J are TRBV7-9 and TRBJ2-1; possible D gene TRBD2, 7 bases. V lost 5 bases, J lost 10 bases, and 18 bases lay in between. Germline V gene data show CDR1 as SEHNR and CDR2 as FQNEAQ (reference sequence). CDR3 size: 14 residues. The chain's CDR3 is CASSPPGGLGEQFF. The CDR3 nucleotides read TGTGCCAGCAGCCCTCCGGGGGGCCTCGGGGAGCAGTTCTTC.

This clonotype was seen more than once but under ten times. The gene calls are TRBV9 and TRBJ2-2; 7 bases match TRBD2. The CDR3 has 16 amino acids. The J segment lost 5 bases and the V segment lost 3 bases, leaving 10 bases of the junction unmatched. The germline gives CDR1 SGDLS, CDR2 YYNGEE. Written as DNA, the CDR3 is TGTGCCAGCAGCGCCCGACCGCGGGGGATAACCGGGGAGCTGTTTTTT. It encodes CASSARPRGITGELFF.

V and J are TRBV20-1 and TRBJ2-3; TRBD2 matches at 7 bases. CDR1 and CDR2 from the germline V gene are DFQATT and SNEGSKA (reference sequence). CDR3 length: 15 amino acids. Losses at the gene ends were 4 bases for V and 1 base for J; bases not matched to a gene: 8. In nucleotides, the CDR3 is TGCAGTGCTACCAAAATTCTAGCGGGCACAGATACGCAGTATTTT. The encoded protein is CSATKILAGTDTQYF.

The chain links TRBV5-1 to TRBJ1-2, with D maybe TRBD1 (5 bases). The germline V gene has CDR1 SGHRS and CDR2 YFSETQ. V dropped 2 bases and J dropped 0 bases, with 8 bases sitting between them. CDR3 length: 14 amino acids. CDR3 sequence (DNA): TGCGCCAGCAGCTTAGACAGCACTAACTATGGCTACACCTTC. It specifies CASSLDSTNYGYTF. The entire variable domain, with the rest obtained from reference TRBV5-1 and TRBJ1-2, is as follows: KAGVTQTPRYLIKTRGQQVTLSCSPISGHRSVSWYQQTPGQGLQFLFEYFSETQRNKGNFPGRFSGRQFSNSRSEMNVSTLELGDSALYLCASSLDSTNYGYTFGSGTRLTVV.

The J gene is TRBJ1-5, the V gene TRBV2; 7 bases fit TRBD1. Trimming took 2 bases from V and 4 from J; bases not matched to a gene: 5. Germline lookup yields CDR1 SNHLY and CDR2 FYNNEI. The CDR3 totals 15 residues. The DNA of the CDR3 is TGTGCCAGCAGTGAATCGGGACAGCCGAATCAGCCCCAGCATTTT. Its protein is CASSESGQPNQPQHF.

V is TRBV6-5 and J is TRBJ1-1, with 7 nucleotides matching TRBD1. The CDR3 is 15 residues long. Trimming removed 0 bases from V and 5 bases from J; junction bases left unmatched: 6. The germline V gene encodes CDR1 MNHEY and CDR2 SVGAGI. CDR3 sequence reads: CASSYSNRGGTEAFF. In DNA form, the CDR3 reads TGTGCCAGCAGTTACTCGAACAGGGGCGGAACTGAAGCTTTCTTT.

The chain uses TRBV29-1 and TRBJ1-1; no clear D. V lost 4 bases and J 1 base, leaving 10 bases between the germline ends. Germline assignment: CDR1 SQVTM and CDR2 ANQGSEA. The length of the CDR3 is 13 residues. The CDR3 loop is CSVGIRGNTEAFF. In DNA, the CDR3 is TGCAGCGTTGGGATCCGGGGGAACACTGAAGCTTTCTTT.

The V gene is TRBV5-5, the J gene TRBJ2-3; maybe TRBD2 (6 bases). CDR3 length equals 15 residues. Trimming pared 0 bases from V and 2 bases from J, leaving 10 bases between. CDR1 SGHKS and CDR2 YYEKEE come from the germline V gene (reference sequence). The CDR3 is CASSLGDFYTDTQYF. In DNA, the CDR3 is TGTGCCAGCAGCTTGGGGGACTTCTACACAGATACGCAGTATTTT.

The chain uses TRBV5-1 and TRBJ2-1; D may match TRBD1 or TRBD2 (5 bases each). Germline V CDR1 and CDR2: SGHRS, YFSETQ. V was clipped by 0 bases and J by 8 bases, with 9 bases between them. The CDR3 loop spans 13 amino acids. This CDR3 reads CASSLGGSDEQFF. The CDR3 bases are TGCGCCAGCAGCTTGGGGGGGAGCGATGAGCAGTTCTTC.

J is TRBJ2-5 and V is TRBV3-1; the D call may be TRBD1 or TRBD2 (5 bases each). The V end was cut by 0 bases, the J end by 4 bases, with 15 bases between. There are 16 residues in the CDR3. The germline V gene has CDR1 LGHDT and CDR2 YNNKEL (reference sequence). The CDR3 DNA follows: TGTGCCAGCAGCCAAGATTCTGAGGGGCTGGGAGAGACCCAGTACTTC. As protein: CASSQDSEGLGETQYF.

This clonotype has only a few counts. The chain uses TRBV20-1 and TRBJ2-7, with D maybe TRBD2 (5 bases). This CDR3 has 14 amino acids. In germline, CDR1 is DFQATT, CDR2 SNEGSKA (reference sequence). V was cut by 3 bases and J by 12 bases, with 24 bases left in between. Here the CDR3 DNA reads TGCAGTGCTAGGGACCCAAATTTCCCGACTATTCCGTACTTC. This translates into CSARDPNFPTIPYF.

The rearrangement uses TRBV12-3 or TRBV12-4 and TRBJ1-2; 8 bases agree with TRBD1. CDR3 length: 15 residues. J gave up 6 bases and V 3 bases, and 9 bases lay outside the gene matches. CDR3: CASSFMIQGVDGYTF. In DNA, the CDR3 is TGTGCCAGCAGTTTTATGATACAGGGGGTGGATGGCTACACCTTC.

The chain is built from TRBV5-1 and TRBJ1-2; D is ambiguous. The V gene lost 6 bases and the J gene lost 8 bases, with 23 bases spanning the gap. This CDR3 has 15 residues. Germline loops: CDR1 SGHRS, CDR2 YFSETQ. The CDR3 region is CASIPNPRALGGYTF. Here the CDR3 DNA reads TGCGCCAGCATCCCGAACCCCCGGGCCTTGGGCGGCTACACCTTC.

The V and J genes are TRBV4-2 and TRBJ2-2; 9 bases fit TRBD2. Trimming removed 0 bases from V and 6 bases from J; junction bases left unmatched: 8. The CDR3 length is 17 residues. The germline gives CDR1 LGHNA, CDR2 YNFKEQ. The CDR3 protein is CASSQDLTSGESGELFF. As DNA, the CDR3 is TGTGCCAGCAGCCAAGATCTGACTAGCGGAGAGTCCGGGGAGCTGTTTTTT.

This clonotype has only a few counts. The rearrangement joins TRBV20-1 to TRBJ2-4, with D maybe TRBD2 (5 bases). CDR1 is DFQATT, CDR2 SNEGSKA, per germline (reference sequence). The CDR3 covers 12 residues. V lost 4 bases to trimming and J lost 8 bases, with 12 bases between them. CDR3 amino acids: CSATVAGDIQYF. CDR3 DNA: TGCAGTGCTACCGTCGCCGGGGACATTCAGTACTTC.

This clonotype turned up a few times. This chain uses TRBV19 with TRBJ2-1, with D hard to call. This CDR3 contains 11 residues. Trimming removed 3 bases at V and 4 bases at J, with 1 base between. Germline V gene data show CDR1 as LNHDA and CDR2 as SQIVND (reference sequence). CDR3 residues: CASSMYNEQFF. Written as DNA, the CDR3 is TGTGCCAGTAGTATGTACAATGAGCAGTTCTTC.